This TCR beta chain came from a study of cytomegalovirus exposure and HLA in healthy donors. To note about this clone: Other nucleotide sequences from this sample produce the same CDR3.

Researchers ran the PCR with 60 Vbeta and 13 Jbeta primers. Some clones are missing from TCRdb's copy, which holds only in-frame ones; the method was immunoSEQ multiplex PCR. There are under 200,000 clones in the sample; around 85% occur only once, and roughly 1.9% lies in the top ten. The clonotype originates from a human donor in good health. The sequenced sample consisted of PBMCs.

CDR3 coding DNA: TGTGCCAGCAGCTTGGGACAGTCTTTCACCGGGGAGCTGTTTTTT. This sequence encodes CASSLGQSFTGELFF. V usage is TRBV5-6 and J usage is TRBJ2-2, with a possible D match to TRBD1 (5 bases). The CDR3 totals 15 residues. The V gene's germline CDR1 is SGHDT and CDR2 YYEEEE. Deletions cut 0 bases from V and 4 bases from J, with 10 bases between. The complete variable domain, with remaining parts taken from reference TRBV5-6 and TRBJ2-2, reads DAGVTQSPTHLIKTRGQQVTLRCSPKSGHDTVSWYQQALGQGPQFIFQYYEEEERQRGNFPDRFSGHQFPNYSSELNVNALLLGDSALYLCASSLGQSFTGELFFGEGSRLTVL.